This note documents a single T cell receptor (beta chain) sequence. In the authors' methods: Estimation of nucleated cell counts was performed using reference gene primer amplification. Some clones are missing from TCRdb's copy, which holds only in-frame ones; the method was immunoSEQ multiplex PCR. The DNA was the basis for D and trimming; V, J and clone size are from that table. The sample comprises nearly 250,000 clones, about 82% of which are singletons, and about 9.3% rests with the top ten. The source of the sample is a study of blood T cell repertoires in COVID-19. Study-wide context: Material from acute and convalescent COVID-19 was sourced from the United States, Italy and Spain.

Germline-derived CDR1 and CDR2 are MRHNA and SNTAGT. V lost 6 bases and J 0 bases, leaving 14 bases between the germline ends. The length of the CDR3 is 15 residues. This chain connects TRBV6-4 to TRBJ1-1; D not certain. The sequenced sample consisted of PBMCs or T cells enriched from blood (not recorded which). This TCR was sampled from a woman in her 50s with acute COVID-19. CDR3 sequence reads: CASRREGYMNTEAFF. DNA of the CDR3: TGTGCCAGCAGGAGGGAGGGCTACATGAACACTGAAGCTTTCTTT.